This entry lists 11 T cell receptor beta chains sequenced from one sample in a study of regulatory T cells in long-lasting Graves disease. Noted time point: persistent/refractory GD, antithyroid drugs over 5 years with positive TRAb. RNA from PBMCs was the source of the TCR library. In building TCR beta libraries, iRepertoire HTBI primers were used together with Arm-PCR of CDR3 regions. A single record per CDR3 protein comes from TCRdb applying MiXCR to the multiplex PCR reads. The table lists a few hundred thousand distinct CDR3 sequences, under 25% of them singletons. Sequenced material: peripheral blood mononuclear cells (PBMCs), taken when the disease was refractory, from a patient treated with antithyroid drugs. The receptors shown here come from a female donor with Graves disease.

The sample holds many counts of this clonotype. V is TRBV6-1 and J is TRBJ1-2; TRBD1 matches at 10 bases. Trimming at V came to 6 bases and at J to 5 bases, leaving 3 bases not matched to a gene. The CDR3 has 13 amino acids. Germline V lookup: CDR1 MNHNS, CDR2 SASEGT. The CDR3 DNA follows: TGTGCCAGCAGGAGACAGGGGGCATATGGCTACACCTTC. Its protein product is CASRRQGAYGYTF.

The table lists this clonotype with a few counts. This sequence joins TRBV25-1 and TRBJ2-7; TRBD2 is a possible D gene (5 bases). Trimming shortened V by 4 bases and J by 0 bases, and 10 bases separated the two germline ends. The CDR3 length is 14 residues. The germline V gene has CDR1 MGHDK and CDR2 SYGVNS. The CDR3 DNA reads as TGTGCCAGCAGTGTGGGAGTAAGCTCCTACGAGCAGTACTTC. It specifies CASSVGVSSYEQYF.

This clonotype was counted at least ten times. The chain links TRBV12-3 or TRBV12-4 to TRBJ1-5, with TRBD1 identical over 11 bases. V lost 6 bases and J lost 5; bases outside the gene matches: 6. The CDR3 is 15 residues long. CDR3 sequence (DNA): TGTGCCAGCAGGGGGACAGGGGGTAAGGATCAGCCCCAGCATTTT. It is translated as CASRGTGGKDQPQHF.

V and J are TRBV11-2 and TRBJ2-1, with D possibly TRBD2 on 5 matching bases. The CDR3 is 13 residues long. V dropped 5 bases and J dropped 10 bases, with 15 bases sitting between them. Germline CDR1 SGHAT, CDR2 FQNNGV. CDR3: CASSQIRASEQFF. The DNA of the CDR3 is TGTGCCAGCAGCCAAATCCGGGCTAGCGAGCAGTTCTTC. Supplemented by reference TRBV11-2 and TRBJ2-1, the full variable domain reads EAGVAQSPRYKIIEKRQSVAFWCNPISGHATLYWYQQILGQGPKLLIQFQNNGVVDDSQLPKDRFSAERLKGVDSTLKIQPAKLEDSAVYLCASSQIRASEQFFGPGTRLTVL.

This clonotype was detected only a few times. The chain combines TRBV5-1 with TRBJ2-7; the D is unclear. Germline V CDR1 and CDR2: SGHRS, YFSETQ. With 5 bases removed from V and 7 bases from J, the gap between germline ends came to 16 bases. There are 13 residues in the CDR3. CDR3 loop: CASRMGESREQYF. The CDR3 nucleotides read TGCGCCAGCAGGATGGGCGAGTCTCGAGAGCAGTACTTC.

J is TRBJ2-7 and V is TRBV7-2; 8 bases are a match to TRBD2. The CDR3 spans 17 residues. The germline gives CDR1 SGHTA, CDR2 FQGNSA. V lost 6 bases, J lost 2 bases, and 15 bases stayed unmatched. CDR3: CASSLSRGAGEPYEQYF. CDR3 in DNA: TGTGCCAGCAGTCTATCTAGGGGAGCGGGGGAGCCCTACGAGCAGTACTTC.

V is TRBV15 and J is TRBJ1-5; 7 bases align to TRBD1. The CDR3 extends over 15 amino acids. Germline assignment: CDR1 LNHNV and CDR2 YYDKDF (reference sequence). The junction had 6 bases not matched to a gene; V was cut back by 1 base and J by 6 bases. The CDR3 spells CATSRGRQGGQPQHF. The CDR3 DNA reads as TGTGCCACCAGCAGAGGTCGACAGGGCGGTCAGCCCCAGCATTTT.

The genes are TRBV28 and TRBJ1-4; 7 bases are a match to TRBD1. CDR3 size: 13 residues. Losses at the gene ends were 8 bases for V and 5 bases for J; bases not matched to a gene: 5. Germline V gene lookup returns CDR1 MDHEN and CDR2 SYDVKM. The CDR3 bases are TGTGCCAGCGGCACAGGGGCGAATGAAAAACTGTTTTTT. Translated, it gives CASGTGANEKLFF.

This chain connects TRBV4-3 to TRBJ2-5; the D call may be TRBD1 or TRBD2 (5 bases each). The last part of the DNA fits TRBJ2-1 better; the J call may be wrong. The CDR3 covers 16 residues. Germline lookup yields CDR1 LGHNA and CDR2 YSLEER. CDR3: CAAKGRKGGFGNEQFF. The CDR3 nucleotides are TGCGCCGCCAAGGGGAGAAAGGGCGGGTTCGGGAATGAGCAGTTCTTC.

The CDR3: CASRWTGNTGELFF. In DNA, the CDR3 is TGTGCCAGTCGTTGGACAGGGAACACCGGGGAGCTGTTTTTT. The V and J genes are TRBV19 and TRBJ2-2; TRBD1 matches 7 bases. Germline-derived CDR1 and CDR2 are LNHDA and SQIVND (reference sequence). The CDR3 is 14 amino acids. The V and J ends lost 8 bases and 1 base, in that order; junction bases with no gene match: 4.

This clonotype turned up a few times. The rearrangement joins TRBV7-9 to TRBJ1-2, with D uncertain. Trimming removed 1 base from V and 5 bases from J, with 8 bases in between. CDR1 is SEHNR and CDR2 is FQNEAQ in the germline V gene (reference sequence). The CDR3 contains 13 residues. The chain's CDR3 is CASSLGGWYGYTF. For the CDR3, the DNA is TGTGCCAGCAGCTTAGGCGGGTGGTATGGCTACACCTTC.